The present TCR beta chain was sequenced within a study of metastatic and nonmetastatic thyroid tumors. TCRdb reanalyzed the PCR reads via MiXCR. The data contain 30,000 to 35,000 clones, about 15% of them singletons. No treatment had been given to any patient before thyroid surgery. The CDR3 is 13 amino acids. V lost 7 bases and J lost 9; bases outside the gene matches: 5. Germline values: CDR1 SGHNT, CDR2 YYREEE (reference sequence). This clone has a count of ten or more. The clonotype originates from a male donor with papillary thyroid cancer or a benign thyroid nodule (not recorded which). Some clones in this sample may be carry-over from other donors' samples. The sample consisted of blood. The chain has TRBV5-4 and TRBJ2-1; 12 bases line up with TRBD2. The CDR3 bases are TGTGCCAGCGGGCAGACTAGCGGGGGTGAGCAGTTCTTC. Amino acids: CASGQTSGGEQFF.